This is a list of T cell receptor beta chains from one sample in a study of CD4 T cells in relation to SARS-CoV-2 and coronaviruses. The protocol was immunoSEQ multiplex PCR, while the TCRdb copy is restricted to in-frame clones and leaves out a portion. The sample holds about 29,000 clones, roughly 78% seen once. No antigens are known for them. Sequencing was carried out using CD4+ T cells from PBMCs, cultured in vitro. These receptor sequences come from a human donor in good health. CDR3s include the opening cysteine and the closing phenylalanine or tryptophan. The order of the fields is D gene, J gene, V gene, clone size, CDR3 protein, CDR3 DNA. A D gene is named only where the DNA matches it firmly. A clone size is listed for some rows: how often the clone was seen (once, few, many), or a class if it is expanded.

>-|TRBJ1-1|TRBV7-9|few
CASSPGVGQAMNTEAFF
TGTGCCAGCAGCCCCGGGGTGGGGCAGGCGATGAACACTGAAGCTTTCTTT
>-|TRBJ1-6|TRBV19|-
CASSMRDNNSPLHF
TGTGCCAGTAGTATGAGGGACAATAATTCACCCCTCCACTTT
>-|TRBJ2-5|TRBV4-1|-
CASSSPPPGVAETQYF
TGCGCCAGCAGCTCGCCCCCTCCAGGGGTGGCGGAGACCCAGTACTTC
>TRBD2|TRBJ2-5|TRBV6-2/TRBV6-3|-
CASSYGKREGPGTQYF
TGTGCCAGCAGTTATGGGAAGCGGGAGGGCCCAGGGACCCAGTACTTC
>TRBD1|TRBJ2-5|TRBV27|-
CASSLLGDRVKETQYF
TGTGCCAGCAGCCTCCTTGGGGACAGGGTTAAAGAGACCCAGTACTTC
>-|TRBJ2-7|TRBV14|-
CASSQGGWREQDEQYF
TGTGCCAGCAGCCAGGGCGGGTGGCGGGAACAGGACGAGCAGTACTTC
>-|TRBJ1-5|TRBV19|-
CASSRDSNQPQHF
TGTGCCAGTAGCAGGGACAGCAATCAGCCCCAGCATTTT
>TRBD2|TRBJ2-1|TRBV6-5|-
CASSPTSGNYNEQFF
TGTGCCAGCAGTCCGACTAGCGGAAACTACAATGAGCAGTTCTTC
>TRBD2|TRBJ2-2|TRBV7-2|-
CASSLVAGGWTGELFF
TGTGCCAGCAGCTTAGTTGCGGGGGGTTGGACCGGGGAGCTGTTTTTT
>-|TRBJ1-3|TRBV7-9|-
CASSLGVFQGNTIYF
TGTGCCAGCAGCTTAGGTGTTTTTCAGGGAAACACCATATATTTT
>-|TRBJ2-4|TRBV21-1|-
CASSKGEILAKNIQYF
TGTGCCAGCAGCAAAGGGGAAATTCTAGCCAAAAACATTCAGTACTTC
>-|TRBJ2-1|TRBV7-2|-
CASSFGQGEQFF
TGTGCCAGCAGCTTCGGACAAGGTGAGCAGTTCTTC
>-|TRBJ2-1|TRBV12-5|-
CASGLVPSDNEQFF
TGTGCTAGTGGTTTGGTACCTAGCGACAATGAGCAGTTCTTC
>-|TRBJ1-5|TRBV2|few
CASSGGTISQPQHF
TGTGCCAGCAGTGGAGGGACGATCAGTCAGCCCCAGCATTTT
>-|TRBJ1-5|TRBV4-1|-
CASSQGRTGPANQPQHF
TGCGCCAGCAGCCAAGGGAGAACAGGGCCCGCCAATCAGCCCCAGCATTTT
>TRBD2|TRBJ2-7|TRBV10-3|-
CAAGGEGLEQYF
TGTGCCGCAGGTGGGGAGGGTCTCGAGCAGTACTTC
>-|TRBJ1-5|TRBV2|-
CASSPGWDQPQHF
TGTGCCAGCAGTCCCGGGTGGGATCAGCCCCAGCATTTT
>TRBD2|TRBJ2-7|TRBV9|-
CASSLEGTSFYYEQYF
TGTGCCAGCAGCTTAGAGGGGACTAGCTTTTACTACGAGCAGTACTTC
>-|TRBJ2-5|TRBV5-6|-
CASSREPQETQYF
TGTGCCAGCAGCAGGGAACCGCAAGAGACCCAGTACTTC
>TRBD2|TRBJ2-2|TRBV5-1|-
CASSLGLAGAPGELFF
TGCGCCAGCAGCTTGGGGCTAGCGGGGGCCCCCGGGGAGCTGTTTTTT
>TRBD2|TRBJ2-3|TRBV7-9|-
CASSHVRLAGIGGDTQYF
TGTGCCAGCAGCCACGTACGACTAGCGGGCATTGGGGGCGATACGCAGTATTTT
>TRBD2|TRBJ2-1|TRBV27|once
CASSWSGGSNEQFF
TGTGCCAGCAGTTGGTCGGGAGGTTCCAATGAGCAGTTCTTC
>TRBD2|TRBJ2-5|TRBV11-2|-
CASSRPGGLEETQYF
TGTGCCAGCAGCCGGCCGGGGGGGCTTGAAGAGACCCAGTACTTC
>TRBD1|TRBJ2-5|TRBV7-9|-
CASSPQTGSGETQYF
TGTGCCAGCAGTCCTCAGACAGGGTCCGGAGAGACCCAGTACTTC